These 6 T cell receptor beta chains were sequenced from one sample in a study of cytomegalovirus exposure and HLA in healthy donors. The PCR was carried out with 60 Vbeta primers and 13 Jbeta primers. Profiling relied on immunoSEQ multiplex PCR, and the TCRdb table lists in-frame clones only, not all of them. This sample yields under 200,000 clones, of which over 60% are seen a single time; roughly 13% belongs to the top ten. The sample comprised PBMCs. These receptor sequences come from a man aged 50-60 years in good health and CMV-seropositive.

The J gene is TRBJ2-7, the V gene TRBV18, with D unresolved. Trimming took off 4 bases at V and 7 bases at J, with 14 bases between the two ends. Per the germline V gene, CDR1 is KGHSH and CDR2 is LQKENI. The CDR3 covers 13 residues. The CDR3 here is CASSLSAGREQYV. In DNA form, the CDR3 reads TGTGCCAGCTCACTGTCGGCAGGCCGGGAGCAGTACGTC.

The CDR3 protein is CASSSARGTGEQYF. The CDR3 region has the DNA TGTGCCAGCAGCTCCGCCAGGGGCACGGGAGAGCAGTACTTC. The chain combines TRBV7-2 with TRBJ2-7; perhaps TRBD1 as D (6 bases). With 4 bases removed from V and 7 bases from J, the gap between germline ends came to 17 bases. This CDR3 region has 14 residues. Germline loops: CDR1 SGHTA, CDR2 FQGNSA.

The CDR3 nucleotides read TGCGCCAGCAGCCAAAGACAGGTCTCAAACACCGGGGAGCTGTTTTTT. Protein: CASSQRQVSNTGELFF. The chain carries TRBV5-1 and TRBJ2-2; a possible D gene is TRBD1 (6 bases). The ends were cut back, 4 bases at V and 2 bases at J, with 15 bases in the middle. This CDR3 has 16 amino acids. From germline, CDR1 is SGHRS and CDR2 YFSETQ.

The chain recombines TRBV7-2 with TRBJ2-7, with a weak D call TRBD1 (6 bases). There are 14 residues in the CDR3. V was pared by 4 bases and J by 2 bases, with 12 bases between. In germline, CDR1 is SGHTA, CDR2 FQGNSA. In nucleotides, the CDR3 is TGTGCCAGCAGCTCAGGGGCCTTGACCTACGAGCAGTACTTC. This gives the protein CASSSGALTYEQYF.

V usage is TRBV7-2 and J usage is TRBJ2-7; the D is unclear. The CDR3 is 14 residues long. In germline, CDR1 is SGHTA, CDR2 FQGNSA. The V end was cut by 5 bases, the J end by 0 bases, with 11 bases between. This chain's CDR3 is CASSLTPSSYEQYF. For the CDR3, the DNA is TGTGCCAGCAGCCTAACTCCATCCTCCTACGAGCAGTACTTC.

The chain combines TRBV5-4 with TRBJ1-2, with D tentatively TRBD1 (5 bases). The ends were cut back, 3 bases at V and 2 bases at J, with 11 bases in the middle. The CDR3 spans 14 residues. Germline loops: CDR1 SGHNT, CDR2 YYREEE (reference sequence). In nucleotides, the CDR3 is TGTGCCAGCAGCTCTCAGGGATTAAACTATGGCTACACCTTC. Translated, it gives CASSSQGLNYGYTF.